This T cell receptor beta chain was sequenced in a study of vaccination and CD4 T cells after COVID-19. Across the study: Cells were stimulated with overlapping spike peptide pools from SARS-CoV-2, HCoV-NL63, HCoV-OC43 and HCoV-229E. Every culture used as a control got a CEFX pool, an HIV-1 Nef pool, or no peptide.

Oncomine TCR Beta short-read sequencing was applied to DNA from cultured CD4+ T cells. Investigators isolated genomic DNA from cultured CD4+ T cells. TCRdb passed the PCR reads through MiXCR, listing each CDR3 protein once. The sample contains more than 13,000 distinct CDR3 sequences, over 45% of which appear only once. Regarding this clonotype: Its antigen is still unknown.

Overall study results and limits: When vaccine-specific clones from convalescent patients were examined, 304 of 307 were spike mono-reactive.

The V gene end was trimmed by 8 bases and the J gene end by 6 bases; junction bases not matched to a gene: 6. CDR1 DFQATT and CDR2 SNEGSKA come from the germline V gene (reference sequence). The length of the CDR3 is 13 residues. Described treatment: roughly 11-day PBMC culture with coronavirus spike peptide pools or control peptides (ViraFEST assay). This TCR came from a human donor who had recovered from COVID-19. The starting material was CD4+ T cells from blood, cultured in vitro, obtained before SARS-CoV-2 vaccination. This chain links TRBV20-1 with TRBJ2-1; 11 bases are a match to TRBD1. DNA for the CDR3: TGCAGTCCTGGACAGGGGGCTAGCAATGAGCAGTTCTTC. Protein: CSPGQGASNEQFF.